This entry concerns a single TCR beta chain. Its antigen is not yet known. The record has no base qualities; no much larger clone is one base away. This sample is part of a study of blood T cell repertoires in COVID-19 (dated by TCRdb to about 2020). Context from the whole study: The collaborator samples originated in the United States, Italy and Spain and spanned the acute and convalescent phases of COVID-19. The material from the prospective study consisted of cDNA or gDNA derived from T cells, B-cell-depleted T cells, or PBMCs. Subjects who had been exposed to COVID-19, were actively infected with it, or had recovered from it provided the deeply sampled blood TCRbeta repertoires that made up the dataset. A freely available public database, intended as a resource for researchers studying the immune response to SARS-CoV-2, is where the repertoires were released. Samples were obtained from the ongoing ImmuneRACE study (first 160 participants) and from about 1,300 subjects provided by 6 global collaborators. A de-identified subject ID, COVID-19 status, age in years and sex were almost always included in the sample metadata. Where HLA class I and class II types were available, the types were taken from metadata supplied by the sample provider, not from assay-based typing. The paper's findings and limits, for the study overall: How much clinical and demographic metadata was included differed by source and by participant, and the metadata was provided uncurated.

TCRbeta CDR3 regions were amplified from genomic DNA using the immunoSEQ Assay, a bias-controlled multiplex PCR. As for the original processing: Within the assay, amplification of reference gene primers was used to estimate how many nucleated cells each sample contained. To quantify the absolute abundance of each unique TCRbeta CDR3 rearrangement, sequence reads were collapsed and filtered. For each sample, productive Simpson clonality was calculated as the square root of Simpson's diversity index across productive rearrangements. TCRdb took this table from immuneACCESS and kept in-frame rearrangements with V and J called. Such tables lack part of the clones; where checked against another copy, unresolved V genes explain under half of the gap, and the rest is unexplained. That table is the source of V, J and clone size, and D and trimming were worked out from the DNA. The sample contains 150,000 to 250,000 clones, roughly 94% of them found a single time. The ten largest clones capture 0.76% of the sample.

Counted from cysteine to phenylalanine, this CDR3 has 13 amino acids. Of all the DNA, just the CDR3 is kept, 39 bases in frame from base 1. Taken from the germline V gene, the CDR1 and CDR2 loops are SQVTM and ANQGSEA. Cut back by 4 bases and 2 bases, the V and J ends lie 11 bases apart. In Seattle, one collaborating source enrolled patients while the infection was active and tracked those patients longitudinally over the course of disease. Collaborating institutions collected whole blood in K2EDTA tubes following their own protocols. For TCRbeta analysis, collaborator samples were shipped as frozen whole blood, as isolated PBMCs, or as DNA extracted from either sample type.

Recombination connected TRBV29-1 to TRBJ1-2; the D segment could be TRBD1, given 5 matching bases. This receptor was taken from a man aged 25 to 40 with COVID-19, enrolled during active disease. Sequencing was done on a sample of peripheral blood. The CDR3 corresponds to CSVGSRVNYGYTF. The nucleotides are TGCAGCGTTGGATCCAGGGTAAACTATGGCTACACCTTC.